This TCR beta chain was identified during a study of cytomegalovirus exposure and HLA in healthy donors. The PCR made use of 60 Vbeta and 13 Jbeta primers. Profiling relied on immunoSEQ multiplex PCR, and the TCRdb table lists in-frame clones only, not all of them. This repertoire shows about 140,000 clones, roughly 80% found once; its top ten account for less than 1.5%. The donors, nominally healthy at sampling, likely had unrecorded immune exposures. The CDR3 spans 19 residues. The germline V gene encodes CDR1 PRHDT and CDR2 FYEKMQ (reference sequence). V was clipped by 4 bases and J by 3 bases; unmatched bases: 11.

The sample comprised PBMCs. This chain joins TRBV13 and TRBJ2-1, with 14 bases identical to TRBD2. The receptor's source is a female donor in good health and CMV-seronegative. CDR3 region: CASSSAGLAGDQLYNEQFF. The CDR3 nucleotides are TGTGCCAGCAGCTCCGCGGGACTAGCGGGAGACCAGCTCTACAATGAGCAGTTCTTC.